This T cell receptor (beta chain) was identified in a study of CD8 T cells in Susac syndrome (dated by TCRdb to the late 2010s). Turning to the overall study: Repertoire sequencing was used to test whether CD8+ T cell activation and differentiation in Susac syndrome was antigen driven.

Ends trimmed: V by 1 base, J by 7 bases; bases unmatched to a gene: 9. CDR1 is given as SGHVS and CDR2 as FNYEAQ, both from the germline V gene. The CDR3, cysteine through phenylalanine, is 16 amino acids long. Here the CDR3 DNA is all that survives: 48 bases in frame from base 1. Overall study outcomes, separate from this receptor: The TCR sequencing and HLA analysis was acknowledged to have included a relatively small number of individuals.

The sample holds one count of this clonotype. Its antigen is not yet known. Base qualities are not at hand, and no much larger clone is one base apart. One read represents weak support. RNA was extracted using the RNeasy kit, and about 0.45 to 1 ug of the RNA was reverse transcribed with random hexamers. The immunoSEQ multiplex PCR assay, covering 54 Vbeta and 13 Jbeta segments, was used to amplify TCR beta CDR3 regions. Bias from PCR amplification was corrected by using a synthetic template baseline for primer optimization and for computational correction. In the source study's methods: Reads were assigned to V, D and J genes according to IMGT and analyzed in immunoSEQ Analyzer, with only productive sequences retained. To calculate clonality, Shannon entropy was normalized by log2 of the number of productive unique sequences and then subtracted from one. For each patient and control, public and private clones were evaluated within the 100 most prevalent clones. Clones were defined as Susac-specific if absent from the healthy and MS cohorts, from around 1,100 published viral clones and from other ImmuneACCESS disease sequences. TCRdb reworked the public reads: Q25 trimming with fastp, MiXCR clone assembly, productive beta chains retained. Rows matching on CDR3 protein sequence are summarized as one entry with the most common DNA and genes. These V and J calls rely on TCRdb rather than the paper's analysis. Present in this sample are 170,000 or so distinct CDR3 sequences, about 93% of which were seen just once. Of the sample, around 0.097% is held by the ten largest clones.

Peripheral blood CD8+ and CD4+ T cells from healthy donors, Susac syndrome patients and multiple sclerosis patients were profiled by high-throughput TCR beta sequencing. Multiple sclerosis controls were treatment-naive patients with stable or active relapsing-remitting disease fulfilling revised McDonald criteria. Bulk CD8+ and CD4+ T cells were purified magnetically by negative isolation, whereas CD8+ TEMRA cells were enriched by FACS. Blood was collected in EDTA tubes and processed within 24 hours, with PBMCs isolated through density gradient centrifugation. PBMCs intended for TCR sequencing were cryopreserved in liquid nitrogen and thawed later in a water bath at 37 degrees C. Purity of sorted or isolated CD4+, CD8+ and CD8+ TEMRA cells was at least 90%.

The sequence was obtained from a human donor with multiple sclerosis. The sequenced sample was CD4+ T cells from PBMCs. Rearrangement joined TRBV7-6 to TRBJ2-1, and TRBD2 matches 8 of the central bases. The DNA sequence is as follows: TGTGCCAGCAGCTTAGAGGCCGGGACTAGTAGGAATGAGCAGTTCTTC. Its translation reads: CASSLEAGTSRNEQFF. With all but the CDR3 taken from the reference TRBV7-6 and TRBJ2-1 genes, the full variable domain is: GAGVSQSPRYKVTKRGQDVALRCDPISGHVSLYWYRQALGQGPEFLTYFNYEAQQDKSGLPNDRFSAERPEGSISTLTIQRTEQRDSAMYRCASSLEAGTSRNEQFFGPGTRLTVL.